A selection of T cell receptor beta chains follows, all from one sample in a study of CD4 and CD8 cells across lung adenocarcinoma regions. In TCRdb, the PCR reads were re-called with MiXCR into one record per CDR3 protein. The sample lists roughly 25,000 distinct CDR3 sequences, 53% occurring once. Sequencing input: CD8+ T cells from the center of a lung tumor. These receptors originate from a male donor with lung adenocarcinoma. The CD4 and CD8 labels of this study may be unreliable. Each CDR3 is given without its conserved first and last residue.

v_call cdr3_aa
TRBV10-1 ATKTKDNSPLH
TRBV10-2 ARGQGAGDQDTQY
TRBV10-2 ASRPPGLAGTYQETQY
TRBV6-6 ASNLDRGADTQY
TRBV7-2 ASSSSGANVLT
TRBV6-1 ASSETWTSGTNELF
TRBV27 ASSLREEYEQY
TRBV12-3/TRBV12-4 ASSQRGNIQY
TRBV10-1 GSTGLSAKNTQY
TRBV4-1 ARGHGGVSTETQY
TRBV9 ASSVSDYSTDTQY
TRBV6-1 ASSTGTGVEQY
TRBV6-1 ASSEAGMGAKNMQY
TRBV6-1 ASSEVAGVYNIQY
TRBV20-1 SARAGNYNEQF
TRBV6-1 ASSEFGELF
TRBV6-1 ARSSGPGVKNTQY
TRBV9 ASSFGLADYNEQF
TRBV7-2 ASSLGGGRAGYGYT
TRBV10-3 AISGTSGLSTDTQY
TRBV7-3 ASSLWGGLGETQF
TRBV12-3/TRBV12-4 ASSSTTGMGETQY
TRBV6-1 ASGEAGAGDQDTQY
TRBV6-1 ASRGQGARDTQF
TRBV6-1 AGRALWAKNIQY
TRBV6-5 ASSFRTSGRDNEQF
TRBV6-1 ASSPQGNEQF
TRBV7-6 ASSLGQKGNEQF
TRBV6-1 ASSESPGQSYEQY
TRBV7-7 ASSLGTSGLDTQY
TRBV6-5 ASSYSGGGNEQF
TRBV10-3 ATGRGSKNTQY
TRBV10-3 GAGPGGSYQDTQY
TRBV6-2/TRBV6-3 ASSAGWREGLDTQY